This TCR beta chain was identified in a study of blood T cell repertoires in COVID-19. Study information: From the United States, Italy and Spain came samples of acute and convalescent COVID-19.

Sequencing used immunoSEQ multiplex PCR; TCRdb keeps in-frame clones, though not all of them. Among some 200,000 clones listed, roughly 77% were seen once. Residents of about two dozen US areas, aged about 18 to 89 years, made up the participants. Donors of Cohort 3 who recovered were those that had two negative PCRs, clearance, or symptom resolution. The specimen sequenced was PBMCs or T cells enriched from blood (not recorded which). The sequence was obtained from a middle-aged man who had recovered from COVID-19.

DNA for the CDR3: TGTGCCAGCAGCCCACAAACTAGCGGGAGGGCAGATACGCAGTATTTT. Translating gives CASSPQTSGRADTQYF. The chain carries TRBV7-9 and TRBJ2-3; 13 bases align to TRBD2. The germline V gene has CDR1 SEHNR and CDR2 FQNEAQ (reference sequence). The CDR3 sequence is 16 residues long. Trimming removed 5 bases from V and 4 bases from J; junction bases left unmatched: 6.